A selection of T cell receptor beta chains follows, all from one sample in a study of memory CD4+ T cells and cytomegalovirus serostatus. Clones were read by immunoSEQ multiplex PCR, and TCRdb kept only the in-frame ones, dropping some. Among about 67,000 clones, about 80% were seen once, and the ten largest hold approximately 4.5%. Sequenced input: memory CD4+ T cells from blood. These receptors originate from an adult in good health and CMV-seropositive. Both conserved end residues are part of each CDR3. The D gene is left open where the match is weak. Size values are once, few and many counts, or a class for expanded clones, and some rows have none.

CAISVTSGVGQETQYF,TGTGCCATCAGTGTTACTAGCGGGGTTGGACAAGAGACCCAGTACTTC,TRBD2,TRBJ2-5,TRBV10-3,once
CASSFFGTRMTGEQYF,TGTGCCAGCAGCTTTTTCGGGACTAGGATGACGGGGGAGCAGTACTTC,TRBD2,TRBJ2-7,TRBV7-9,NA
CAISRLSTGGPSLYGYTF,TGTGCCATCAGTCGACTTTCGACAGGGGGTCCTTCCCTCTATGGCTACACCTTC,TRBD1,TRBJ1-2,TRBV10-3,NA
CASRWDSYTEAFF,TGTGCCAGCAGGTGGGACAGCTACACTGAAGCTTTCTTT,TRBD1,TRBJ1-1,TRBV25-1,few
CASSMLGSEKLFF,TGTGCCAGCAGTATGTTGGGTAGTGAAAAACTGTTTTTT,NA,TRBJ1-4,TRBV2,NA
CASTLDRGNQPQHF,TGTGCCAGCACCCTTGACAGGGGAAATCAGCCCCAGCATTTT,TRBD1,TRBJ1-5,TRBV28,NA
CASSPRGGPNYGYTF,TGTGCCAGCAGCCCGAGGGGGGGACCTAACTATGGCTACACCTTC,NA,TRBJ1-2,TRBV7-8,NA
CASSLGTGGGTDTQYF,TGTGCCAGCAGTTTAGGGACAGGGGGGGGGACAGATACGCAGTATTTT,TRBD1,TRBJ2-3,TRBV28,NA
CASTPTGMNTEAFF,TGCGCCAGCACCCCTACAGGGATGAACACTGAAGCTTTCTTT,NA,TRBJ1-1,TRBV5-1,NA
CASSLFQGYTEAFF,TGTGCCAGCAGCTTGTTCCAGGGATACACTGAAGCTTTCTTT,NA,TRBJ1-1,TRBV5-4,NA
CASSLKTGGTGNTIYF,TGTGCCAGCAGCTTGAAAACAGGGGGAACTGGAAACACCATATATTTT,TRBD1,TRBJ1-3,TRBV5-4,NA
CASSYSSRNPGTGELFF,TGTGCCAGCAGTTACTCGTCTCGGAACCCGGGGACCGGGGAGCTGTTTTTT,NA,TRBJ2-2,TRBV6-7,NA
CSVRGGTVDSPLHF,TGCAGCGTGCGAGGGGGGACAGTAGATTCACCCCTCCACTTT,TRBD1,TRBJ1-6,TRBV29-1,few
CASSAPGTGAGNTIYF,TGTGCCAGCAGTGCCCCGGGGACAGGGGCTGGAAACACCATATATTTT,TRBD1,TRBJ1-3,TRBV28,NA
CASSTAGGGIQYF,TGTGCCAGCAGCACGGCCGGAGGGGGCATTCAGTACTTC,NA,TRBJ2-4,TRBV11-3,NA
CAIGQPNEKLFF,TGTGCCATTGGACAGCCTAATGAAAAACTGTTTTTT,NA,TRBJ1-4,TRBV10-3,once
CASSPLTGGWDQPQHF,TGTGCCAGCAGTCCCCTAACAGGGGGCTGGGATCAGCCCCAGCATTTT,TRBD1,TRBJ1-5,TRBV27,NA
CASSQTAGNGAYGYTF,TGTGCCAGCAGTCAAACGGCAGGAAACGGCGCCTATGGCTACACCTTC,NA,TRBJ1-2,TRBV7-9,NA
CASSFGGLFGYEQYF,TGTGCCAGCAGTTTTGGGGGGCTATTCGGCTACGAGCAGTACTTC,NA,TRBJ2-7,TRBV28,NA
CANSEGSGRARQETQYF,TGTGCCAACTCGGAGGGGAGCGGGAGGGCCCGGCAAGAGACCCAGTACTTC,TRBD2,TRBJ2-5,TRBV9,NA
CASSERLLGGPEAFF,TGTGCCAGCAGCGAGAGACTCCTGGGGGGTCCTGAAGCTTTCTTT,NA,TRBJ1-1,TRBV11-2,NA
CASAPGGYGYTF,TGTGCCAGCGCCCCTGGGGGTTATGGCTACACCTTC,NA,TRBJ1-2,TRBV7-9,NA
CASRWADTQYF,TGTGCCAGCCGTTGGGCAGATACGCAGTATTTT,NA,TRBJ2-3,TRBV2,once
CASTLTGEGTEAFF,TGCGCCAGCACTCTGACCGGCGAAGGCACTGAAGCTTTCTTT,NA,TRBJ1-1,TRBV10-2,NA
CSARRGQGYREKLFF,TGCAGCGCCCGGCGGGGACAGGGGTATCGTGAAAAACTGTTTTTT,TRBD1,TRBJ1-4,TRBV29-1,NA
CASSPRTGVTEAFF,TGTGCCAGCAGCCCCCGGACTGGGGTCACTGAAGCTTTCTTT,NA,TRBJ1-1,TRBV11-2,NA